This TCR beta chain was profiled in a study of cytomegalovirus exposure and HLA in healthy donors. Notes on the study in general: For presence/absence analyses, sequencing depth was assumed to be roughly uniform across donors. In a later analysis, productive TCRs from donors in an Asian-associated ancestry cluster reportedly carried fewer N-insertions than the cohort mean. Further analysis, carried out later, found HLA-associated TCR beta chains more clonally expanded than equally common other chains.

This PCR relied on a set of 60 Vbeta primers and 13 Jbeta primers. The assay was immunoSEQ multiplex PCR, and TCRdb's table has in-frame clones only and misses some. The table has over 75,000 clones, roughly 86% seen once. This clone has just a few counts. What it recognizes is unknown. Germline V gives CDR1 GTSNPN, CDR2 SVGIG (reference sequence). V shed 5 bases and J shed 3 bases, with 11 bases lying between them. This CDR3 is 13 amino acids long. This sequence was found in a woman aged 18-35 years in good health and CMV-seropositive. This sequence joins TRBV30 and TRBJ1-5; D may be TRBD1 (5 bases). Sequenced input: PBMCs. The CDR3 loop reads CAWQEGPNQPQHF. CDR3 coding DNA: TGTGCCTGGCAGGAGGGACCCAATCAGCCCCAGCATTTT.